This entry concerns a single T cell receptor (beta chain). The data were obtained in a study of technical replicates of blood from a few donors. The data were produced by immunoSEQ multiplex PCR, yet TCRdb's version contains in-frame clones alone and is incomplete. This sample has some 15,000 clones, with approximately 90% found just once. Trimming removed 1 base from V and 11 bases from J; junction bases left unmatched: 8. Germline CDR1 and CDR2: PRHDT and FYEKMQ (reference sequence). The CDR3 contains 13 residues. This TCR was sampled from a human donor in good health. This chain links TRBV13 with TRBJ2-7; 7 bases agree with TRBD1. Material: PBMCs. The DNA for the CDR3 is TGTGCCAGCAGCTTAGAACAGGGGAGCCCCGAGTACTTC. This translates into CASSLEQGSPEYF.